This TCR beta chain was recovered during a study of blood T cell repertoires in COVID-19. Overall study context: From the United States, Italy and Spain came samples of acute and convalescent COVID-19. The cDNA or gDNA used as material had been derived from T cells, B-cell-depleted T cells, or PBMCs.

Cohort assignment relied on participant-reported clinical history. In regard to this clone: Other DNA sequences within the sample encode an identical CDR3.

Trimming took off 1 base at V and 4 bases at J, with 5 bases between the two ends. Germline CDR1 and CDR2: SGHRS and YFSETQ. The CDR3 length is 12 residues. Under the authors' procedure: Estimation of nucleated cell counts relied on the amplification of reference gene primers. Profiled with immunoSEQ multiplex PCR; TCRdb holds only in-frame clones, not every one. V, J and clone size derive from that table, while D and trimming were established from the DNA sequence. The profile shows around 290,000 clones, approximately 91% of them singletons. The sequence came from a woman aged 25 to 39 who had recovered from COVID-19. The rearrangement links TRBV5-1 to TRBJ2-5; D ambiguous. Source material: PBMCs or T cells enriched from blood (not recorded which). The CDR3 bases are TGCGCCAGCAGCTTGCCGGGAGAGACCCAGTACTTC. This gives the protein CASSLPGETQYF.